Listed below are T cell receptor beta chains from one sample, sequenced in a study of graft-versus-host responses after intestinal transplantation. No antigens are known for them. Assay used: immunoSEQ multiplex PCR; TCRdb lists only in-frame clones, some missing. The table records some 130,000 clones, 85% to 95% of them present only once. Sample: unstimulated CD4+ T cells sorted from spleen or lymph node cells, taken before intestinal transplant. Every receptor here comes from a human donor who received an intestinal transplant. Both conserved end residues are part of each CDR3. D genes are given only for firm matches. Where a row states a size, it is once, few, many or the class of an expanded clone; other rows omit it.

clone size	D gene	V gene	J gene	CDR3 DNA	CDR3 protein
.	TRBD2	TRBV2	TRBJ2-7	TGTGCCAGCAGTGTACTAGCGGGATACTACGAGCAGTACTTC	CASSVLAGYYEQYF
once	TRBD1	TRBV7-8	TRBJ1-1	TGTGCCAGCAGCCACCGGGACAGGGGGCTCACTGAAGCTTTCTTT	CASSHRDRGLTEAFF
.	TRBD2	TRBV5-1	TRBJ2-3	TGCGCCAGCAGCTTGAGGCGGCTAGCGGGATTCACAGATACGCAGTATTTT	CASSLRRLAGFTDTQYF
.	TRBD1	TRBV10-1	TRBJ2-7	TGCGCCAGTTCAGGGGGTCGAGCCTACGAGCAGTACTTC	CASSGGRAYEQYF
few	TRBD2	TRBV19	TRBJ2-1	TGTGCCACGACTAGCGGGAATGCGCGGTTCAATGAGCAGTTCTTC	CATTSGNARFNEQFF
once	TRBD2	TRBV5-1	TRBJ2-1	TGCGCCAGCAGCTTGGCCGGGACTAGCTCCTACAATGAGCAGTTCTTC	CASSLAGTSSYNEQFF
.	.	TRBV15	TRBJ2-5	TGTGCCACCAGCATGCGTCAACGGAGCCAAGAGACCCAGTACTTC	CATSMRQRSQETQYF
.	.	TRBV25-1	TRBJ2-7	TGTGCCAGCAGTGTCCTCTACTCCTACGAGCAGTACTTC	CASSVLYSYEQYF
.	.	TRBV14	TRBJ1-2	TGTGCCAGCAGCCATCATCAAGCTAACTATGGCTACACCTTC	CASSHHQANYGYTF
.	.	TRBV5-1	TRBJ1-1	TGCGCCAGCAGTTCCCTGGGGGTGGCCACTGAAGCTTTCTTT	CASSSLGVATEAFF
.	TRBD2	TRBV27	TRBJ2-3	TGTGCCAGCAGTTATCGGGGAGCGGGAGTCAAAGATACGCAGTATTTT	CASSYRGAGVKDTQYF
.	.	TRBV5-4	TRBJ2-3	TGTGCCAGCAGCTTGGGGCGGACCCATAGGGATACGCAGTATTTT	CASSLGRTHRDTQYF
.	TRBD1	TRBV29-1	TRBJ2-3	TGCAGCGTGGACCGGGACAGGGTGGCAGATACGCAGTATTTT	CSVDRDRVADTQYF
.	.	TRBV29-1	TRBJ1-2	TGCAGCGTTGAAGAGGGACTCTTCGGGGGCTACACCTTC	CSVEEGLFGGYTF
.	TRBD1	TRBV7-2	TRBJ1-3	TGTGCCAGCAGCTTATCAGGGGGCGTTGGAAACACCATATATTTT	CASSLSGGVGNTIYF
.	.	TRBV5-1	TRBJ1-2	TGCGCCAGCAGCCCAGGACAGATCTATGGCTACACCTTC	CASSPGQIYGYTF
once	.	TRBV19	TRBJ1-1	TGTGCCAGTAGCAAGAAACCCAACAGGGCTACAACTGAAGCTTTCTTT	CASSKKPNRATTEAFF
.	.	TRBV13	TRBJ2-7	TGTGCCAGCCCCCGCCGTGAACACAGGGTCCTATTC	CASPRREHRVLF
.	.	TRBV5-1	TRBJ2-5	TGCGCCAGCAGCTTGATAGGGGAGACCCAGTACTTC	CASSLIGETQYF
.	TRBD1	TRBV5-1	TRBJ1-3	TGCGCCAGCAGCTTGGGGGACAGCGGAAACACCATATATTTT	CASSLGDSGNTIYF
.	.	TRBV5-5	TRBJ2-7	TGTGCCAGCAGCGGGGGGATCACCCAGGGAGAGCAGTACTTC	CASSGGITQGEQYF
.	TRBD2	TRBV4-2	TRBJ2-2	TGTGCCAGCAGCCAAGTCCTAGACGGGGGGTTATCCGGGGAGCTGTTTTTT	CASSQVLDGGLSGELFF
.	.	TRBV10-2	TRBJ2-4	TGCGCCAGCAGTGACCCAGCCAAAAACATTCAGTACTTC	CASSDPAKNIQYF
.	TRBD1	TRBV5-1	TRBJ2-7	TGCGCCAGCAGCTCTAACCCCGGGACAGGGGGCCACGAGCAGTACTTC	CASSSNPGTGGHEQYF
.	TRBD1	TRBV4-1	TRBJ2-5	TGCGCCAGCAGCCGATCAGGGACAGACCAAGAGACCCAGTACTTC	CASSRSGTDQETQYF
.	TRBD1	TRBV5-1	TRBJ1-1	TGCGCCTCCCGACACAGGGGGCGCGGAGGCACTGAAGCTTTCTTT	CASRHRGRGGTEAFF
.	TRBD1	TRBV27	TRBJ1-1	TGTGCCAGCAGTTTATTAGGGACAGGGGGCACTGAAGCTTTCTTT	CASSLLGTGGTEAFF
.	.	TRBV12-5	TRBJ2-3	TGTGCTAGTGGTTTGTTGCCCCCAGATACGCAGTATTTT	CASGLLPPDTQYF
.	TRBD2	TRBV4-1	TRBJ2-1	TGCGCCAGCAGCCAAGGGTACGGACTAGCGGGAGGGCAGGGCGAGCAGTTCTTC	CASSQGYGLAGGQGEQFF
.	.	TRBV27	TRBJ1-5	TGTGCCAGCAGCCTAGAGGGTTATCGGAGCAATCAGCCCCAGCATTTT	CASSLEGYRSNQPQHF
.	TRBD2	TRBV14	TRBJ2-5	TGTGCCAGCAGCCAATTATTTGGACTAGCGGGAGGAGAGACCCAGTACTTC	CASSQLFGLAGGETQYF
.	TRBD1	TRBV10-2	TRBJ2-3	TGCGCCAGCCTGCCCGGGACAGGGGGAGATACGCAGTATTTT	CASLPGTGGDTQYF
.	.	TRBV28	TRBJ2-7	TGTGCCAGCAGTTTGGACAGCTCCTACGAGCAGTACTTC	CASSLDSSYEQYF
.	TRBD2	TRBV18	TRBJ2-5	TGTGCCAGCTCACCAGGGACTAGCGGAGCCCAAGAGACCCAGTACTTC	CASSPGTSGAQETQYF
.	.	TRBV2	TRBJ2-3	TGTGCCAGCAGTTTTGGGAGCACAGATACGCAGTATTTT	CASSFGSTDTQYF
.	.	TRBV19	TRBJ2-2	TGTGCCACCCAGTTCGGGGCGGCGAACACCGGGGAGCTGTTTTTT	CATQFGAANTGELFF
.	.	TRBV15	TRBJ2-1	TGTGCCACCAGCAGAGATCTTCACAATGAGCAGTTCTTC	CATSRDLHNEQFF
.	.	TRBV30	TRBJ1-5	TGTGCCTGGAGTGTACCTTCCCCACGGAGTCAGCCCCAGCATTTT	CAWSVPSPRSQPQHF
.	.	TRBV2	TRBJ2-1	TGTGCCAGCAGTGATCGCGCAGGAAATGAGCAGTTCTTC	CASSDRAGNEQFF
.	.	TRBV5-8	TRBJ2-7	TGTGCCAGCAACGACCGGGACCGAAGATTTGGCGGGCACGAGCAGTACTTC	CASNDRDRRFGGHEQYF
.	.	TRBV28	TRBJ1-2	TGTGCCAGCAGCGGCGAGACCGGGGGGCGATTTGGCTACACCTTC	CASSGETGGRFGYTF
.	.	TRBV28	TRBJ2-5	TGTGCCAGCAGTTTTCCCCCAGACAGATTTACACATGGGACCCAGTACTTC	CASSFPPDRFTHGTQYF
.	.	TRBV30	TRBJ2-1	TGTGCCTGGAGTTGGGTCAAGGTCCCCAATGAGCAGTTCTTC	CAWSWVKVPNEQFF
few	TRBD1	TRBV28	TRBJ1-3	TGTGCCAGCAGTCTGACAGGGACTGGAAACACCATATATTTT	CASSLTGTGNTIYF
.	.	TRBV9	TRBJ2-1	TGTGCCAGCAGCCCCGTTGACAGAGGGTACAATGAGCAGTTCTTC	CASSPVDRGYNEQFF
.	.	TRBV2	TRBJ1-5	TGTGCCAGCACCCCAAACGGCTATCAGCCCCAGCATTTT	CASTPNGYQPQHF
.	TRBD1	TRBV5-1	TRBJ2-1	TGCGCCAGCAGCCTTGGGACAGGCTACTACAATGAGCAGTTCTTC	CASSLGTGYYNEQFF
.	.	TRBV7-8	TRBJ2-1	TGTGCCAGCAGCTTGGACAGTTCCTACAATGAGCAGTTCTTC	CASSLDSSYNEQFF
.	TRBD2	TRBV5-4	TRBJ2-3	TGTGCCAGCAGCTTGCGGGGGGCAGATACGCAGTATTTT	CASSLRGADTQYF
few	.	TRBV7-9	TRBJ1-4	TGTGCCAGCAGTCGACGGGAAAAACTGTTTTTT	CASSRREKLFF
.	TRBD2	TRBV6-5	TRBJ2-1	TGTGCCGTTCTATCAAGGGCGGGAGGGTACAATGAGCAGTTCTTC	CAVLSRAGGYNEQFF
.	TRBD2	TRBV29-1	TRBJ2-7	TGCAGCGTTGGACTAAGACTAGCGGGAGCCCATGAGCAGTACTTC	CSVGLRLAGAHEQYF
.	.	TRBV10-2	TRBJ1-2	TGCGCCAGCAGTGAACTCGGCAGGGTCGGCTATGGCTACACCTTC	CASSELGRVGYGYTF
.	.	TRBV14	TRBJ1-3	TGTGCCAGCAGCCATAATTTGGGGTCTGGAAACACCATATATTTT	CASSHNLGSGNTIYF
.	TRBD1	TRBV19	TRBJ2-2	TGTGCCAGTACCATCGACAGGGCACCGAACACCGGGGAGCTGTTTTTT	CASTIDRAPNTGELFF